This T cell receptor (beta chain) is from a study of graft-versus-host responses after intestinal transplantation. Study conclusions and caveats: GvH clones were identified in recipient marrow, with some first appearing in ileum or blood.

The protocol was immunoSEQ multiplex PCR, while the TCRdb copy is restricted to in-frame clones and leaves out a portion. The sample yields 80,000 to 95,000 clones, 88% seen once. This clone was seen a handful of times. The antigen remains unidentified. Losses at the gene ends were 3 bases for V and 5 bases for J; bases not matched to a gene: 23. The CDR3 extends over 23 amino acids. Germline values: CDR1 SNHLY, CDR2 FYNNEI. The rearrangement uses TRBV2 and TRBJ2-1; 15 nucleotides line up with TRBD2. The source material was unstimulated CD4+ T cells sorted from spleen or lymph node cells, sampled before transplant. The clonotype originates from a human donor who was the organ donor for an intestinal transplant. The CDR3: CASSDPGTSGRSSFGTAHNEQFF. In DNA, the CDR3 is TGTGCCAGCAGTGATCCCGGGACTAGCGGGAGGAGCAGTTTTGGGACTGCCCACAATGAGCAGTTCTTC.